This TCR beta chain was recorded in a study of control samples from healthy donors and cancer patients. Profiling relied on immunoSEQ multiplex PCR, and the TCRdb table lists in-frame clones only, not all of them. The repertoire holds around 150,000 clones, with roughly 94% as singletons. The CDR3 length is 14 residues. V was shortened by 3 bases and J by 4 bases, with 12 bases between the two germline ends. In germline, CDR1 is SGHTA, CDR2 FQGNSA. The rearrangement links TRBV7-2 to TRBJ1-2; no clear D. The specimen sequenced was blood. This sequence originates from a woman aged 40 to 50 in good health. The CDR3 region has the DNA TGTGCCAGCAGCTTCGACAAGACACCCTATGGCTACACCTTC. It translates to CASSFDKTPYGYTF.